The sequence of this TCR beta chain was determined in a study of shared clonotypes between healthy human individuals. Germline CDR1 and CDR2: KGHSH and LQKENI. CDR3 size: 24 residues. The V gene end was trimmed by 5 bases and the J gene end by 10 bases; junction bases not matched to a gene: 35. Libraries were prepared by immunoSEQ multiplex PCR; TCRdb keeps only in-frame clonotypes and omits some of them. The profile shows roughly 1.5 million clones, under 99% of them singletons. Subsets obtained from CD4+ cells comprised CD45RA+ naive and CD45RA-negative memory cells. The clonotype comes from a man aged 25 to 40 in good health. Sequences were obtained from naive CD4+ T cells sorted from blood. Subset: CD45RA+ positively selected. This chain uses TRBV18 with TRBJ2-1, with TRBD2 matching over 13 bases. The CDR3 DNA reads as TGTGCCAGCTCAACTTATCAGGGGGAATACCCGGGACTAGCGGGAAACGGCCCTTATTGGGAGCAGTTCTTC. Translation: CASSTYQGEYPGLAGNGPYWEQFF.